This entry lists 8 T cell receptor beta chains sequenced from one sample in a study of blood T cell repertoires in COVID-19. Clones were sequenced by immunoSEQ multiplex PCR, and TCRdb holds only the in-frame ones, with some missing. This table has approximately 200,000 clones, roughly 80% appearing once. Specimen: peripheral blood. Source of these receptors: a woman older than 75 with acute or convalescent COVID-19.

V and J are TRBV9 and TRBJ1-5; 9 bases are a match to TRBD1. V shed 2 bases and J 2 bases; nucleotides not matched to a gene: 5. This CDR3 comprises 16 residues. Germline V lookup: CDR1 SGDLS, CDR2 YYNGEE. CDR3 in DNA: TGTGCCAGCAGCGTGACAGGGGGGGTAGGCAATCAGCCCCAGCATTTT. Amino acid sequence: CASSVTGGVGNQPQHF.

The chain links TRBV7-2 to TRBJ2-5; D is unresolved. CDR3 length equals 14 residues. Trimming cost V 1 base and J 2 bases, with 8 bases left between them. CDR1 and CDR2 from the germline V gene are SGHTA and FQGNSA. The CDR3 DNA sequence: TGTGCCAGCAGCTTAGTCGTCAGACAAGAGACCCAGTACTTC. It encodes CASSLVVRQETQYF.

The chain uses TRBV6-2 or TRBV6-3 and TRBJ2-7; D is unclear. Germline CDR1 is MNHEY and CDR2 is SVGEGT. The germline V and J ends were trimmed by 2 bases and 7 bases, with 12 bases remaining between them. The CDR3 runs 13 residues. In DNA form, the CDR3 reads TGTGCCAGCAGTTACCTCGTCGAGTTTGAGCAGTACTTC. It specifies CASSYLVEFEQYF.

J is TRBJ1-2 and V is TRBV9, with 8 bases that match TRBD1. This CDR3 has 18 amino acids. V lost 4 bases, J lost 6 bases, and 20 bases stayed unmatched. The V gene's germline CDR1 is SGDLS and CDR2 YYNGEE. CDR3 loop: CASSTDGVGQALTDGYTF. In nucleotides, the CDR3 is TGTGCCAGCAGCACCGATGGGGTGGGACAGGCCCTCACGGATGGCTACACCTTC.

Worth noting for this clone: The junction does not match germline at one end; this may be a read error. This sequence joins TRBV7-9 and TRBJ2-1; TRBD2 aligns across 7 bases. The CDR3 has 16 residues. Looked up from germline, CDR1 is SEHNR and CDR2 is FQNEAQ (reference sequence). CDR3 coding DNA: TGTGCCAGCAGCCTAGCAAGGACTAGCTCCTACAATGAGCAGTTCTTC. Protein product: CASSLARTSSYNEQFF. Using reference TRBV7-9 and TRBJ2-1 for the parts outside the CDR3, the full variable domain is DTGVSQNPRHKITKRGQNVTFRCDPISEHNRLYWYRQTLGQGPEFLTYFQNEAQLEKSRLLSDRFSAERPKGSFSTLEIQRTEQGDSAMYLCASSLARTSSYNEQFFGPGTRLTVL.

The chain employs TRBV6-6 and TRBJ2-3; 7 nucleotides line up with TRBD2. CDR3 length equals 14 residues. Germline loops: CDR1 MNHNY, CDR2 SVGAGI (reference sequence). V shed 7 bases and J 4 bases; nucleotides not matched to a gene: 8. CDR3 bases: TGTGCCAGCAAGCGCGGGAGTATCGCAGATACGCAGTATTTT. As protein: CASKRGSIADTQYF.

This chain joins TRBV7-3 and TRBJ2-1, with D possibly matching TRBD1 (6 bases). V lost 1 base to trimming and J lost 6 bases, with 7 bases between them. Germline CDR1 is SGHTA and CDR2 is FQGTGA. CDR3 length equals 13 residues. The CDR3 is CASSLMGANEQFF. As DNA, the CDR3 is TGTGCCAGCAGCTTAATGGGGGCCAATGAGCAGTTCTTC.

This chain links TRBV7-2 with TRBJ1-3; weak D call: TRBD1 (5 bases). In germline, CDR1 is SGHTA, CDR2 FQGNSA. The CDR3 runs 15 residues. V was pared by 2 bases and J by 1 base, with 9 bases between. The CDR3 DNA is TGTGCCAGCAGCTTAAACGGGGGGTCTGGAAACACCATATATTTT. Its translation is CASSLNGGSGNTIYF.